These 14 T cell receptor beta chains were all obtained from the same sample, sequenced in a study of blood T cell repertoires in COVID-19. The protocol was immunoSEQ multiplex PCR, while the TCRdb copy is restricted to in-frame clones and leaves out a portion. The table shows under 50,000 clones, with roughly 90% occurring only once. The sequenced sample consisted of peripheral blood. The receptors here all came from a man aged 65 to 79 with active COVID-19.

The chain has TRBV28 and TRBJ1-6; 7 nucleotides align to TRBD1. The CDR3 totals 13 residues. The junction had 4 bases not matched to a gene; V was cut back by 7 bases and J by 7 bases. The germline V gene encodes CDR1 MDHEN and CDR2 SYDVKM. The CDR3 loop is CASTGQINSPLHF. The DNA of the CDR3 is TGTGCCAGCACGGGACAGATCAATTCACCCCTCCACTTT.

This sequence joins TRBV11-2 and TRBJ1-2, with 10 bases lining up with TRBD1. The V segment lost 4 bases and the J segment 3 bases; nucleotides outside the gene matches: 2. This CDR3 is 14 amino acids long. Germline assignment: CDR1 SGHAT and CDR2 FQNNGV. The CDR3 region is CASSWDRGDYGYTF. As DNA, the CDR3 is TGTGCCAGCAGCTGGGACAGGGGAGACTATGGCTACACCTTC.

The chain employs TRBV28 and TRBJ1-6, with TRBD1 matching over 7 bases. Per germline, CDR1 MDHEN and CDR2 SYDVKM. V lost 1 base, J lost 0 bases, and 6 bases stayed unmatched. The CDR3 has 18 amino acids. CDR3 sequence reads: CASSLSGTANSYNSPLHF. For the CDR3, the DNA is TGTGCCAGCAGTTTATCAGGGACAGCTAACTCCTATAATTCACCCCTCCACTTT.

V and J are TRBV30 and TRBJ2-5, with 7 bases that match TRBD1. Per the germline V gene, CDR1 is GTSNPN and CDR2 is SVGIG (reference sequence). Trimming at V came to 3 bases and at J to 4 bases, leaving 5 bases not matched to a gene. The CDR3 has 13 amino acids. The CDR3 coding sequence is TGTGCCTGGAGCCTCAACAGGGGAGAGACCCAGTACTTC. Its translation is CAWSLNRGETQYF.

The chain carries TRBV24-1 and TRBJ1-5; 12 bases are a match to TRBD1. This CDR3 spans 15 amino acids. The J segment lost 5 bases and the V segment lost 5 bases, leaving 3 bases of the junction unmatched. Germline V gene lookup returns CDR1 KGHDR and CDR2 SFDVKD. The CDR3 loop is CATSGGTGGHQPQHF. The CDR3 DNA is TGTGCCACCAGTGGCGGGACAGGGGGCCATCAGCCCCAGCATTTT.

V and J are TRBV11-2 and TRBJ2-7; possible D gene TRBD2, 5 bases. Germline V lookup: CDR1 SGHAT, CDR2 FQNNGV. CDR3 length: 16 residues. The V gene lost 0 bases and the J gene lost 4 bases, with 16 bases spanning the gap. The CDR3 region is CASSLDYRPRGYEQYF. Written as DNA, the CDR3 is TGTGCCAGCAGCTTAGACTATCGGCCTAGAGGGTACGAGCAGTACTTC.

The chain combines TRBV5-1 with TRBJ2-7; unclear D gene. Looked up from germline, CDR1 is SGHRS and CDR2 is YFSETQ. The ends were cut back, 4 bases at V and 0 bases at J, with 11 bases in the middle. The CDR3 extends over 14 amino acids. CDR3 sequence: CASSAEMSSYEQYF. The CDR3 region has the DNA TGCGCCAGCAGCGCGGAGATGAGCTCCTACGAGCAGTACTTC.

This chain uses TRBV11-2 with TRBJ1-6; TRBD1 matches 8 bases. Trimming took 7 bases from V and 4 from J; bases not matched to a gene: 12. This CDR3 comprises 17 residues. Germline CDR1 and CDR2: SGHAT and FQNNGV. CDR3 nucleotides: TGTGCCAGCACCCGGCAGGGGGCCCCGAATTATAATTCACCCCTCCACTTT. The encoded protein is CASTRQGAPNYNSPLHF. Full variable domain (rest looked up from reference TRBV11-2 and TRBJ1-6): EAGVAQSPRYKIIEKRQSVAFWCNPISGHATLYWYQQILGQGPKLLIQFQNNGVVDDSQLPKDRFSAERLKGVDSTLKIQPAKLEDSAVYLCASTRQGAPNYNSPLHFGNGTRLTVT.

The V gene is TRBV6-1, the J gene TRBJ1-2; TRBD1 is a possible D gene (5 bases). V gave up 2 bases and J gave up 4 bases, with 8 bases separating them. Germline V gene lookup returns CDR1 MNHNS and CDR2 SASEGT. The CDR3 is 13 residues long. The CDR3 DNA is TGTGCCAGCAGTGAACAGGGTATCTATGGCTACACCTTC. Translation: CASSEQGIYGYTF.

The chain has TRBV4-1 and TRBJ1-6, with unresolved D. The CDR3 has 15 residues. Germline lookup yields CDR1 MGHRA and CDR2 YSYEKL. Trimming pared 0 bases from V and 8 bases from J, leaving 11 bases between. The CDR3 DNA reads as TGCGCCAGCAGCCAAGAGGGCGGGCGAGATTCACCCCTCCACTTT. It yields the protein CASSQEGGRDSPLHF.

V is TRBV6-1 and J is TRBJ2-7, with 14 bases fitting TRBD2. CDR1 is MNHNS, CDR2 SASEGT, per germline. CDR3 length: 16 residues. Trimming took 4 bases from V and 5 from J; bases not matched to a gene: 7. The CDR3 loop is CASSAPGLAGVHEQYF. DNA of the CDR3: TGTGCCAGCAGTGCGCCGGGACTAGCGGGAGTCCACGAGCAGTACTTC.

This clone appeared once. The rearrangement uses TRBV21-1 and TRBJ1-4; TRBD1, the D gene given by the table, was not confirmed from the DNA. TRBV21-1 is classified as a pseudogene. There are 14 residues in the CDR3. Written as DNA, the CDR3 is TGTGCCAGCAGCAATCCGACAGCTAATGAAAAACTGTTTTTT. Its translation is CASSNPTANEKLFF.

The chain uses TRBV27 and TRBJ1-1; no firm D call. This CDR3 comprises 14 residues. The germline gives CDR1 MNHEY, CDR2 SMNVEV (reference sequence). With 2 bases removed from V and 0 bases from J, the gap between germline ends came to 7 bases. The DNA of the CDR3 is TGTGCCAGCAGTTTAGGTCAGATGAACACTGAAGCTTTCTTT. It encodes CASSLGQMNTEAFF.

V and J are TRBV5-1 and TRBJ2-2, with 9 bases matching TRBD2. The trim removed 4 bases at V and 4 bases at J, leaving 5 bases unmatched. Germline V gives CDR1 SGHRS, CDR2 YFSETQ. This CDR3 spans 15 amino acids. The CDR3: CASSPTSGVTGELFF. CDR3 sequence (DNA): TGCGCCAGCAGCCCGACTAGCGGTGTCACCGGGGAGCTGTTTTTT.